Here is one T cell receptor beta chain with its context. Its antigen is unknown. This specimen comes from a study of vaccination and CD4 T cells after COVID-19. The study sequenced cultured CD4+ T cell DNA using the Oncomine TCR Beta short-read assay. In TCRdb, the PCR reads were re-called with MiXCR into one record per CDR3 protein. The sample yields about 13,000 distinct CDR3 sequences, 41% seen once. The treatment is: roughly 10-day PBMC culture with coronavirus spike peptide pools or control peptides (ViraFEST assay). The sequence was obtained from a human donor who had recovered from COVID-19. The material was CD4+ T cells from blood, cultured in vitro, obtained after SARS-CoV-2 vaccination.

In nucleotides, the CDR3 is TGCAGCGTTGAGGCGGAAATTATGAACACTGAAGCTTTCTTT. It encodes CSVEAEIMNTEAFF. The V and J genes are TRBV29-1 and TRBJ1-1; D gene ambiguous. CDR1 is SQVTM and CDR2 is ANQGSEA in the germline V gene. Trimming removed 3 bases from V and 0 bases from J, with 11 bases in between. There are 14 residues in the CDR3.